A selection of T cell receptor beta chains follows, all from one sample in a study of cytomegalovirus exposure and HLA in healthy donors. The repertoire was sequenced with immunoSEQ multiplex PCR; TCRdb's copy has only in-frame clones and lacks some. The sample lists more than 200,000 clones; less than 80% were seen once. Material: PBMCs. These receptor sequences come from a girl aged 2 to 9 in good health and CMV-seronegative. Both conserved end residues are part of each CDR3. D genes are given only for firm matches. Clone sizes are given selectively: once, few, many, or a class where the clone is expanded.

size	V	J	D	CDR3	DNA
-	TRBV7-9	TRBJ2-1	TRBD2	CASIPGGSYNEQFF	TGTGCCAGCATCCCGGGGGGTTCCTACAATGAGCAGTTCTTC
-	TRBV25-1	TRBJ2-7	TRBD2	CASSILAGGDKQYF	TGTGCCAGCAGTATTCTAGCGGGGGGCGATAAGCAGTACTTC
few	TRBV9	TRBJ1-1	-	CASSPGWQSNTEAFF	TGTGCCAGCAGCCCAGGTTGGCAGAGTAACACTGAAGCTTTCTTT
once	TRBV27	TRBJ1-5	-	CASSFGGNQPQHF	TGTGCCAGCAGTTTCGGAGGGAATCAGCCCCAGCATTTT
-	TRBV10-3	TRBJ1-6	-	CATTGLGNSPLHF	TGTGCCACCACAGGGTTGGGCAATTCACCCCTCCACTTT
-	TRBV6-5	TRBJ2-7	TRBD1	CASSAGQGVYEQYF	TGTGCCAGCAGTGCGGGACAGGGGGTCTACGAGCAGTACTTC
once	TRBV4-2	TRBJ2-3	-	CASSPGTDTQYF	TGTGCCAGCAGTCCGGGCACAGATACGCAGTATTTT
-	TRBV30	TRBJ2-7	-	CAWSLQGAEWSEQYF	TGTGCCTGGAGCCTACAGGGAGCGGAGTGGAGCGAGCAGTACTTC
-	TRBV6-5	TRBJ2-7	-	CASSYSTPSIPYEQYF	TGTGCCAGCAGTTACTCTACCCCTAGCATCCCGTACGAGCAGTACTTC
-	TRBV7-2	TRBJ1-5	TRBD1	CASSLATGAAFSNQPQHF	TGTGCCAGCAGCTTAGCGACAGGGGCTGCTTTCAGCAATCAGCCCCAGCATTTT
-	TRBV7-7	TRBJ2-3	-	CASSYTGRDTQYF	TGTGCCAGCAGCTATACAGGGAGAGATACGCAGTATTTT
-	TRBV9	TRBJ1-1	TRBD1	CASSPTGDDTEAFF	TGTGCCAGCAGCCCGACAGGGGACGACACTGAAGCTTTCTTT
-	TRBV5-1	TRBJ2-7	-	CASRKENSYEQYF	TGCGCCAGCAGAAAAGAGAACTCCTACGAGCAGTACTTC
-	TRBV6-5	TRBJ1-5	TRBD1	CASSTGTDSNQPQHF	TGTGCCAGCAGTACCGGGACAGATAGTAATCAGCCCCAGCATTTT
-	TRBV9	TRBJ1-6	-	CASSARTVNSPLHF	TGTGCCAGCAGCGCCCGGACAGTTAATTCACCCCTCCACTTT
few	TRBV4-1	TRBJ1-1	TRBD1	CASGPTILRQGKGDTEAFF	TGCGCCAGCGGACCAACAATTCTTCGACAGGGGAAGGGCGACACTGAAGCTTTCTTT
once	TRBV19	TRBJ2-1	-	CASSLGITNEQFF	TGTGCCAGTAGCCTCGGGATTACCAATGAGCAGTTCTTC
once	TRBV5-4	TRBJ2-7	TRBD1	CASSESDRASYEQYF	TGTGCCAGCAGCGAGTCGGACAGGGCCTCCTACGAGCAGTACTTC
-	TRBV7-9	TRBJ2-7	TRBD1	CASSPNNRTGPEQYF	TGTGCCAGCAGCCCAAACAACAGGACAGGGCCCGAGCAGTACTTC
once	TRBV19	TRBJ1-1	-	CASSIRTKLNTEAFF	TGTGCCAGTAGTATACGAACTAAACTAAACACTGAAGCTTTCTTT
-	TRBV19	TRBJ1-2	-	CASSIYNGYTF	TGTGCCAGTAGTATATATAATGGCTACACCTTC
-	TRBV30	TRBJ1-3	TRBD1	CAWSYRDRVVNTIYF	TGTGCCTGGAGTTACCGGGACAGGGTGGTTAACACCATATATTTT
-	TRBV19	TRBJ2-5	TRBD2	CASSILGGEETQYF	TGTGCCAGTAGTATACTTGGGGGGGAGGAGACCCAGTACTTC
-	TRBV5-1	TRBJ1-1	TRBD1	CASSLGRGQDVNTEAFF	TGCGCCAGCAGCTTGGGTCGGGGACAGGACGTGAACACTGAAGCTTTCTTT
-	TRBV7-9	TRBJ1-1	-	CASSPTPGVGNTEAFF	TGTGCCAGCAGCCCCACCCCCGGGGTTGGGAACACTGAAGCTTTCTTT
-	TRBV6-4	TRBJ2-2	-	CASSGLSGTGELFF	TGTGCCAGCAGTGGATTGAGCGGAACCGGGGAGCTGTTTTTT
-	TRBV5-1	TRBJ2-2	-	CASSPMDGGPNTGELFF	TGCGCCAGCAGCCCTATGGACGGGGGTCCTAACACCGGGGAGCTGTTTTTT
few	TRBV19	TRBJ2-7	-	CASSIIFRRDHGEQYF	TGTGCCAGTAGTATCATCTTCCGGCGGGATCATGGAGAGCAGTACTTC
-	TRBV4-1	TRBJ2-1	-	CASSQEDSYNEQFF	TGCGCCAGCAGCCAAGAAGACAGCTACAATGAGCAGTTCTTC
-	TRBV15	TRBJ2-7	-	CATSRDVPDEQYF	TGTGCCACCAGCAGAGATGTGCCGGACGAGCAGTACTTC
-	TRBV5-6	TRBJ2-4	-	CASSLGVGSGNIQYF	TGTGCCAGCAGCTTGGGGGTGGGTTCGGGAAACATTCAGTACTTC
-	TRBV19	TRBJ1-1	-	CASGISREGYTEAFF	TGTGCCAGTGGTATTAGCAGGGAAGGGTACACTGAAGCTTTCTTT
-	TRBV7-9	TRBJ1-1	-	CASSQLERAQAFF	TGTGCCAGCAGCCAGCTCGAGAGGGCCCAAGCTTTCTTT
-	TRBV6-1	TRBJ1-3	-	CASSEAGPSSGNTIYF	TGTGCCAGCAGTGAAGCTGGGCCAAGCTCTGGAAACACCATATATTTT
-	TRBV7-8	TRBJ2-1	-	CASSFGDRLYNEQFF	TGTGCCAGCAGCTTCGGTGACAGACTTTACAATGAGCAGTTCTTC
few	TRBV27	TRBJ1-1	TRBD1	CASSHTGDNTEAFF	TGTGCCAGCAGTCACACAGGGGATAACACTGAAGCTTTCTTT
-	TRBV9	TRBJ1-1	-	CASSHRASNTEAFF	TGTGCCAGCAGCCACAGGGCGTCGAACACTGAAGCTTTCTTT
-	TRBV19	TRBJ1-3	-	CASSIEGAFSGNTIYF	TGTGCCAGTAGTATAGAGGGAGCGTTCTCTGGAAACACCATATATTTT
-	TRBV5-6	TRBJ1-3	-	CASSLEKVEDTIYF	TGTGCCAGCAGCTTGGAGAAGGTGGAGGACACCATATATTTT
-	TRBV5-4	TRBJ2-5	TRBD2	CASSSKLAGAMETQYF	TGTGCCAGCAGCTCAAAGCTAGCGGGAGCCATGGAGACCCAGTACTTC
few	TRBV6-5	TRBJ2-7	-	CASSYGQGPYEQYF	TGTGCCAGCAGTTACGGGCAGGGGCCCTACGAGCAGTACTTC
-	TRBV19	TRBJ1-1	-	CASSIGDNTEASF	TGTGCCAGTAGTATTGGGGACAACACTGAAGCTTCCTTT
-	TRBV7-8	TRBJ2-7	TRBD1	CASAPTGTLEQYF	TGTGCCAGCGCGCCGACAGGGACCCTCGAGCAGTACTTC
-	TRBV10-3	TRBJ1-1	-	CAISAAGEAFF	TGTGCCATCAGTGCCGCGGGGGAAGCTTTCTTT
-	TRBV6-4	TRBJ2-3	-	CASSPSGVSGDTQYF	TGTGCCAGCAGCCCCTCGGGAGTGAGCGGGGATACGCAGTATTTT
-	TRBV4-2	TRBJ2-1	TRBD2	CASSQDPTSGSSLSSYNEQFF	TGTGCCAGCAGCCAAGATCCTACTAGCGGGAGTTCCCTAAGCTCCTACAATGAGCAGTTCTTC
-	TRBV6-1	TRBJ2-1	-	CASSEASGARYNEQFF	TGTGCCAGCAGTGAAGCGTCGGGAGCACGATACAATGAGCAGTTCTTC
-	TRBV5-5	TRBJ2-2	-	CASSRGTANTGELFF	TGTGCCAGCAGCCGGGGGACAGCTAACACCGGGGAGCTGTTTTTT
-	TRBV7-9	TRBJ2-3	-	CASSREEGTQYF	TGTGCCAGCAGCCGCGAAGAGGGTACGCAGTATTTT
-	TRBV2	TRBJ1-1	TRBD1	CASSGTGRSTEAFF	TGTGCCAGCAGTGGGACAGGACGGAGCACTGAAGCTTTCTTT